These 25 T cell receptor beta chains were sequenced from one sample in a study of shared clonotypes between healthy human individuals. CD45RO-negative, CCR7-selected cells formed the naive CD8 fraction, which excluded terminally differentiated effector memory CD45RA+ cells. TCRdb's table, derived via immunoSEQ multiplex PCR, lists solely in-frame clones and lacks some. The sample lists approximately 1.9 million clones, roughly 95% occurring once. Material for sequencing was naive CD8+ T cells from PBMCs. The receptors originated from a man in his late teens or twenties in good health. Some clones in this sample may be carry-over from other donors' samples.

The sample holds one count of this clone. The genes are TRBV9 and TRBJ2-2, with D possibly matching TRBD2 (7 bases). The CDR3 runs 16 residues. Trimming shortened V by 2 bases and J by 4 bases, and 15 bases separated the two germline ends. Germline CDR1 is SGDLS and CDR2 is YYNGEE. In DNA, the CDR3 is TGTGCCAGCAGCGTCTACGGGGGGCCCGGCACCGGGGAGCTGTTTTTT. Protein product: CASSVYGGPGTGELFF.

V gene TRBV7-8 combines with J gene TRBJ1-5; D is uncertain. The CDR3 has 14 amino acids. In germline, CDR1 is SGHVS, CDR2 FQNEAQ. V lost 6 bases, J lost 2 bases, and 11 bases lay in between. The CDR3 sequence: CASSRERGNQPQHF. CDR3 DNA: TGTGCCAGCAGTCGCGAGAGGGGCAATCAGCCCCAGCATTTT.

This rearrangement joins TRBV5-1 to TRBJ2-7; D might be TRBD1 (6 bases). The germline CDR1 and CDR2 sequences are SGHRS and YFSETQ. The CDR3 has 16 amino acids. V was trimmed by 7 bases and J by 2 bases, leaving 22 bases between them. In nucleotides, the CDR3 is TGCGCCAGCGCACCCGCTTCGACAGGAACCCCCTACGAGCAGTACTTC. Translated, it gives CASAPASTGTPYEQYF.

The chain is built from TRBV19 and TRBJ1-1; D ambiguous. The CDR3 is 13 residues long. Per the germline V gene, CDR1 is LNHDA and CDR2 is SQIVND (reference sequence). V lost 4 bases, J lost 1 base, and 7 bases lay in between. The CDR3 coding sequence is TGTGCCAGTAGTACCACAACGAACACTGAAGCTTTCTTT. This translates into CASSTTTNTEAFF. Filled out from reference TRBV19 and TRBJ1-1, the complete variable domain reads DGGITQSPKYLFRKEGQNVTLSCEQNLNHDAMYWYRQDPGQGLRLIYYSQIVNDFQKGDIAEGYSVSREKKESFPLTVTSAQKNPTAFYLCASSTTTNTEAFFGQGTRLTVV.

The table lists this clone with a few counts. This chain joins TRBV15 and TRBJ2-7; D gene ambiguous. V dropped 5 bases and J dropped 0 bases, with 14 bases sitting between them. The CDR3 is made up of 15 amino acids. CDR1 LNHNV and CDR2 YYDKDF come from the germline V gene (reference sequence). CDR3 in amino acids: CATSPARVSSYEQYF. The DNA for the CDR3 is TGTGCCACCAGCCCCGCAAGGGTTAGCTCCTACGAGCAGTACTTC.

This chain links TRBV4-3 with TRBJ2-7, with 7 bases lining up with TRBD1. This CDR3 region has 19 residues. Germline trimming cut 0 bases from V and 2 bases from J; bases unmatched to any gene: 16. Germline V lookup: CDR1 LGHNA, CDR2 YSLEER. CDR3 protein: CASSQDHTATGSTTYEQYF. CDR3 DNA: TGCGCCAGCAGCCAAGACCACACAGCGACAGGGTCAACAACCTACGAGCAGTACTTC.

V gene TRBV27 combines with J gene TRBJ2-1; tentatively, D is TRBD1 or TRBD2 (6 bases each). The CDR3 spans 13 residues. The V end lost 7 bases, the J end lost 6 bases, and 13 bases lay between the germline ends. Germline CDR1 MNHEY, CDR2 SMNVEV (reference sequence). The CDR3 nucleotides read TGTGCCAGCACGAAGGGGGGACTCAATGAGCAGTTCTTC. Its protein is CASTKGGLNEQFF.

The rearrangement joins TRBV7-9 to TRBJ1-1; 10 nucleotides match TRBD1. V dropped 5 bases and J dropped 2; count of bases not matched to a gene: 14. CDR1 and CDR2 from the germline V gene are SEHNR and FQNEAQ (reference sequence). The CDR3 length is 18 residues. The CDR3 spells CASSTRGQGDKGNTEAFF. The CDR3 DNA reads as TGTGCCAGCAGCACCAGAGGACAGGGGGATAAAGGAAACACTGAAGCTTTCTTT.

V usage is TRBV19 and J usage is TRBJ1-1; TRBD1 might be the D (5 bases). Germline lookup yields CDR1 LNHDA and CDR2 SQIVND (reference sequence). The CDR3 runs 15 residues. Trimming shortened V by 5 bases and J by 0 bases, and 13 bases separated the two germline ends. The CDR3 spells CASSDSPRMNTEAFF. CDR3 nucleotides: TGTGCCAGTAGTGACAGCCCCAGGATGAACACTGAAGCTTTCTTT.

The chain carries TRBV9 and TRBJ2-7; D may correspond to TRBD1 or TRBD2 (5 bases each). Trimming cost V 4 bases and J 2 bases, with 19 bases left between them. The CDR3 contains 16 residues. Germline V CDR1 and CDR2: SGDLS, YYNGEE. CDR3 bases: TGTGCCAGCAGCCCACGTATGGGGACGTCGCCCTACGAGCAGTACTTC. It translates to CASSPRMGTSPYEQYF. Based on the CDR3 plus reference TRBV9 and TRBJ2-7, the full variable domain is DSGVTQTPKHLITATGQRVTLRCSPRSGDLSVYWYQQSLDQGLQFLIQYYNGEERAKGNILERFSAQQFPDLHSELNLSSLELGDSALYFCASSPRMGTSPYEQYFGPGTRLTVT.

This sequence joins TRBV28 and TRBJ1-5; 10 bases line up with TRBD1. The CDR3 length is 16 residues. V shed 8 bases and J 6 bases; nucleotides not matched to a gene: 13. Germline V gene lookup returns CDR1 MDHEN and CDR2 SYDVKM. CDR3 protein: CASSFYPGTGVQPQHF. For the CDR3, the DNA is TGTGCCAGCTCTTTCTACCCCGGGACAGGGGTTCAGCCCCAGCATTTT.

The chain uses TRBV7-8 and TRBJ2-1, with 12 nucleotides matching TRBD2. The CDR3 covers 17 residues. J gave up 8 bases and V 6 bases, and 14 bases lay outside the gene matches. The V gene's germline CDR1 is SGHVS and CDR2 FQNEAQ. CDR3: CASRRLAGDDTIDEQFF. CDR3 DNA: TGTGCCAGCAGGCGACTAGCGGGGGACGATACAATCGATGAGCAGTTCTTC.

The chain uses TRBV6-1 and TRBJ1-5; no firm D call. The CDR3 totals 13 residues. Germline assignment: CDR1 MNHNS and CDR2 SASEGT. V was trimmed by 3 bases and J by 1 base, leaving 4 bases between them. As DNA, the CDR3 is TGTGCCAGCAGTGATTGGAGCAATCAGCCCCAGCATTTT. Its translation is CASSDWSNQPQHF.

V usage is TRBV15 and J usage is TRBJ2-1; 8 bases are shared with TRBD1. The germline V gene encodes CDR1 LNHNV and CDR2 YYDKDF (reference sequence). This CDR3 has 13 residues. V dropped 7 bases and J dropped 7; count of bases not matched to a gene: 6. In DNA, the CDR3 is TGTGCCACCAAGGCAGGGGGCTGGAATGAGCAGTTCTTC. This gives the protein CATKAGGWNEQFF.

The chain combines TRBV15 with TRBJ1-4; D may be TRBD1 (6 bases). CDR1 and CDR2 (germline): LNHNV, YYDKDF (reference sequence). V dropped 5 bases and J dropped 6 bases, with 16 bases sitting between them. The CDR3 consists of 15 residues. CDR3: CATSRGGGGDEKLFF. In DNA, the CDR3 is TGTGCCACCAGCCGAGGAGGAGGGGGAGATGAAAAACTGTTTTTT.

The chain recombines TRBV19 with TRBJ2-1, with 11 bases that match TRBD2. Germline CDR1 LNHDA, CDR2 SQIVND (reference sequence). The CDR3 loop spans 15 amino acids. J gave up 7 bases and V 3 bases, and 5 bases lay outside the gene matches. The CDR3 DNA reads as TGTGCCAGTAGTATCACTAGCGGGGGAAGGAATGAGCAGTTCTTC. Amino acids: CASSITSGGRNEQFF. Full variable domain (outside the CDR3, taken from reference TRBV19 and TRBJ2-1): DGGITQSPKYLFRKEGQNVTLSCEQNLNHDAMYWYRQDPGQGLRLIYYSQIVNDFQKGDIAEGYSVSREKKESFPLTVTSAQKNPTAFYLCASSITSGGRNEQFFGPGTRLTVL.

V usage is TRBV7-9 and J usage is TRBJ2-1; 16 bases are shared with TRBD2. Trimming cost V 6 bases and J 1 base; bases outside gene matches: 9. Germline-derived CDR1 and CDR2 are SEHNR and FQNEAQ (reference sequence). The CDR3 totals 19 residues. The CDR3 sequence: CASRATGLAGGPSYNEQFF. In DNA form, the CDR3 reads TGTGCCAGCAGAGCCACGGGACTAGCGGGAGGGCCGTCCTACAATGAGCAGTTCTTC.

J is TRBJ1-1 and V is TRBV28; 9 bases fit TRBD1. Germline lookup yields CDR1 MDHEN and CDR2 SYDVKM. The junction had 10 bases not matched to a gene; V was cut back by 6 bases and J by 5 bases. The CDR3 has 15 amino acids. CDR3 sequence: CASSPFDRGNTEAFF. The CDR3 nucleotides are TGTGCCAGCAGCCCCTTCGACAGGGGGAATACTGAAGCTTTCTTT.

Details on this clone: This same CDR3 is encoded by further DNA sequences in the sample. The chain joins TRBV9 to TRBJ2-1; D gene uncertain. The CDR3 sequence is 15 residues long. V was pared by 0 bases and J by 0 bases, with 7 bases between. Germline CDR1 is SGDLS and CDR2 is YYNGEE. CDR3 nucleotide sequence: TGTGCCAGCAGCGTAGGCAGCAGCTCCTACAATGAGCAGTTCTTC. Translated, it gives CASSVGSSSYNEQFF.

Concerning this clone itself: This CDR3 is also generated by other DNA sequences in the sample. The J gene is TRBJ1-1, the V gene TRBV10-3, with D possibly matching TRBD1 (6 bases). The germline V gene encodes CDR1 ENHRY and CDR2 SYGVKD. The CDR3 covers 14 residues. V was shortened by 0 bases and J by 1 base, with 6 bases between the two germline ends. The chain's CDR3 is CAISESTGNTEAFF. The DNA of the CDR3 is TGTGCCATCAGTGAGTCGACAGGGAACACTGAAGCTTTCTTT.

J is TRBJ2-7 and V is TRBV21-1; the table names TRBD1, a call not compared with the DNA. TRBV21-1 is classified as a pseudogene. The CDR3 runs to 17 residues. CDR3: CASSKDGHGIRRYEQYF. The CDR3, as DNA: TGTGCCAGCAGCAAAGATGGGCACGGTATACGACGCTACGAGCAGTACTTC.

In nucleotides, the CDR3 is TGTGCCAGCAGCTATAGCGGGGCCCCCACAGATACGCAGTATTTT. Translating it yields CASSYSGAPTDTQYF. The V and J genes are TRBV5-4 and TRBJ2-3, with 8 bases fitting TRBD2. Per germline, CDR1 SGHNT and CDR2 YYREEE (reference sequence). The V segment lost 3 bases and the J segment 2 bases; nucleotides outside the gene matches: 5. The CDR3 has 15 amino acids. Full variable domain (rest looked up from reference TRBV5-4 and TRBJ2-3): ETGVTQSPTHLIKTRGQQVTLRCSSQSGHNTVSWYQQALGQGPQFIFQYYREEENGRGNFPPRFSGLQFPNYSSELNVNALELDDSALYLCASSYSGAPTDTQYFGPGTRLTVL.

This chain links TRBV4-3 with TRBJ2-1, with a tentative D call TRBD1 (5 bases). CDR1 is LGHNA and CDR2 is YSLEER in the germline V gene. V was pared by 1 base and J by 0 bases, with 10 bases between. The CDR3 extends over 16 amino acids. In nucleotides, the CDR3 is TGCGCCAGCAGCCAAGCCTCAGGGAACTCCTACAATGAGCAGTTCTTC. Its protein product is CASSQASGNSYNEQFF.

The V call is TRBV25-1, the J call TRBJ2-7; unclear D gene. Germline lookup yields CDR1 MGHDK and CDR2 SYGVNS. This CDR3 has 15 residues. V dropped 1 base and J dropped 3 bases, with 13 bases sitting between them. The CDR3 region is CASSESVYSHYEQYF. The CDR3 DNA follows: TGTGCCAGCAGTGAATCGGTCTACTCCCACTACGAGCAGTACTTC.

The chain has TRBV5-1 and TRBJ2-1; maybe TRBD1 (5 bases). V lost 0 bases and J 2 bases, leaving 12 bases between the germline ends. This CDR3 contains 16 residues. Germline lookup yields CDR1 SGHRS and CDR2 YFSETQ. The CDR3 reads CASSLAGQGPYNEQFF. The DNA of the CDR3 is TGCGCCAGCAGCTTGGCCGGTCAGGGTCCCTACAATGAGCAGTTCTTC.